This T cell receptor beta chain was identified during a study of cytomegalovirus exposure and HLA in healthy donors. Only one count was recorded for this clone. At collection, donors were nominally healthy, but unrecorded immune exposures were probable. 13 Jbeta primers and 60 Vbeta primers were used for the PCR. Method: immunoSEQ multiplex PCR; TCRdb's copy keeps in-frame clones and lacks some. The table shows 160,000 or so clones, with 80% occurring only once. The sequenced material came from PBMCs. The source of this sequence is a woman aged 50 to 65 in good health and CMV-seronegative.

The CDR3 DNA sequence: TGTGCCAGCAGTGAAGGACTGGTCCAAGGCAAGTTCTTC. Amino acids: CASSEGLVQGKFF. This chain connects TRBV6-1 to TRBJ2-1; D is undetermined. V was pared by 1 base and J by 14 bases, with 15 bases between. Germline-derived CDR1 and CDR2 are MNHNS and SASEGT. CDR3 size: 13 residues.